What follows is one T cell receptor (beta chain) and its context. It lacks a known antigen. No much larger clonotype is one base removed from it; base qualities were not supplied. Every donor in the study was a healthy Caucasian. The twin cohort consisted of three pairs of female monozygotic twins, all aged roughly 18 to 29 years. CD4+ and CD8+ T cell populations were isolated with positive isolation kits from Invitrogen. Receptor amplification or capture employed 5' RACE. The data were produced on an Illumina HiSeq 2000. Template switching introduced a universal primer binding site; the final cDNA contained a unique molecular identifier, enabling accurate counting of TCR cDNA molecules. Specific primers in the conserved constant-segment region were used to synthesize first-strand cDNA for the TCR alpha and beta chains. Each cDNA library was double barcoded, with a SMART-Mk sample barcode plus Illumina barcodes, to control for contamination. TruSeq adapter sequences and Illumina sample barcodes were added in two successive PCR steps. Sequencing of the TCR alpha and beta cDNA libraries was done on the Illumina HiSeq platform using custom primers. In the authors' own workflow: MiGEC was used to process raw reads and extract unique molecular identifiers, and MiXCR was used to find CDR3 positions. For each individual, recombination models were inferred using an EM algorithm with the repgenHMM and IGoR tools. Shared clonotypes were analyzed with the tcR package in R, and sharing was normalized by the product of cloneset sizes. To study raw recombination without the effects of thymic and clonal selection, out-of-frame nonproductive sequences were analyzed. In-frame beta chains were kept once TCRdb had trimmed the public reads at Q25 with fastp and called clones with MiXCR. Each CDR3 protein gets just one entry, which takes the most common genes and DNA from the rows behind it. The V and J calls follow TCRdb's processing rather than the paper's. The sample has hundreds of thousands of distinct CDR3 sequences on record, more than 9% of them singletons. Just over 7% of the sample is in the top ten clones.

These data are taken from a study of identical twins (dated by TCRdb to the mid-2010s). For context, the study as a whole: TCR alpha and beta repertoires from monozygotic twins, unrelated adults of various ages and cord blood were deep-sequenced to test whether fetal clonotypes persist. To rule out contamination, replicate twin experiments were performed at different times with different library preparation protocols.

The V and J ends are trimmed by 5 bases and 1 base, leaving 14 bases between them. The CDR3 covers 15 residues, taking in both the cysteine and the phenylalanine. The only DNA kept is the CDR3, 45 bases in frame from the first base. CDR1 and CDR2 (MNHEY, SMNVEV) derive from the germline V gene (reference sequence). Points the paper makes about the study in general: Because the same donors could not be followed over many years, conclusions were based on cross-sectional statistical analysis. Out-of-frame TCR alpha sequences shared between twins showed an excess of low generation-probability sequences compared with coincidental sharing between unrelated individuals. Out-of-frame TCR alpha sharing in monozygotic twins was systematically underestimated by recombination models, whereas sharing between unrelated individuals was in agreement with the recombination models. In beta out-of-frame sequences, excess twin sharing was weaker, because having fewer shared sequences lowered the signal-to-noise ratio. Invariant T cells such as MAIT and iNKT could partly confound zero-insertion analyses, though diverse VJ usage argued against this for most clonotypes. Abundant cord blood beta clonotypes carried fewer insertions; young adult naive repertoires showed a weaker similar trend, while memory repertoires showed none.

In addition, the sample was reused for a study of yellow fever vaccine responses in identical twins. As noted in the second study: The T cell response to vaccination in identical twins was reported by the authors to appear partly convergent and partly personalized. In identical twins, the study followed T cell clones that responded to the vaccine with precision.

The sequenced sample consisted of CD8+ T cells sorted from blood. The chain employs TRBV27 and TRBJ1-2; the D gene identity is not certain. The receptor was isolated from a woman under 30 in good health. The nucleotide sequence reads TGTGCCAGCAGTCAGCTCCGACCACTTAACTATGGCTACACCTTC. It encodes CASSQLRPLNYGYTF.